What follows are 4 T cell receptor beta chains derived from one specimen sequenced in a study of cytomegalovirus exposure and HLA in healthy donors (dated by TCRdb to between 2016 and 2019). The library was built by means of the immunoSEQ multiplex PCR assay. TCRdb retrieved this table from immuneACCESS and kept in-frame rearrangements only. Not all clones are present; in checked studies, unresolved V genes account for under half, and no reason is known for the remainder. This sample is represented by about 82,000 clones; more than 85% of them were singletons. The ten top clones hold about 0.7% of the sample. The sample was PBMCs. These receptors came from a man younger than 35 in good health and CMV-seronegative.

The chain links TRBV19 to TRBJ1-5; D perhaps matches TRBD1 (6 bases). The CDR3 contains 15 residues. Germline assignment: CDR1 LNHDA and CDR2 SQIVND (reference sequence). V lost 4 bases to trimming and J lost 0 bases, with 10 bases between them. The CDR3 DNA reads TGTGCCAGTAGTACCCGGGACACTAGCAATCAGCCCCAGCATTTT. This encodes CASSTRDTSNQPQHF. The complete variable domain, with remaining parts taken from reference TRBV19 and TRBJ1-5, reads DGGITQSPKYLFRKEGQNVTLSCEQNLNHDAMYWYRQDPGQGLRLIYYSQIVNDFQKGDIAEGYSVSREKKESFPLTVTSAQKNPTAFYLCASSTRDTSNQPQHFGDGTRLSIL.

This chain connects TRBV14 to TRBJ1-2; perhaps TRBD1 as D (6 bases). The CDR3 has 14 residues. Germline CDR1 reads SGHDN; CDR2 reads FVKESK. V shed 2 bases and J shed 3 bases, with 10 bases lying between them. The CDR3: CASSQMDSHYGYTF. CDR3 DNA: TGTGCCAGCAGCCAAATGGACAGCCACTATGGCTACACCTTC.

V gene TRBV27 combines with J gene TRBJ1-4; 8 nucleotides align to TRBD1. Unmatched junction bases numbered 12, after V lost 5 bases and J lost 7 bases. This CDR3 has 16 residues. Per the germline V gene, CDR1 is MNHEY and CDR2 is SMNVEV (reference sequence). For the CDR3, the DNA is TGTGCCAGCAGTACAGATTCAGGGGGCGAGGGTGAAAAACTGTTTTTT. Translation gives CASSTDSGGEGEKLFF.

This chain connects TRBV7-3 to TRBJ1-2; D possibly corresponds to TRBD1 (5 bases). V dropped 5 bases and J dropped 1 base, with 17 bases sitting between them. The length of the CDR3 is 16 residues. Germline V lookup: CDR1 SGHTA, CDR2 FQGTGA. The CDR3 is CASSPKGGAINYGYTF. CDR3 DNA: TGTGCCAGCAGCCCTAAAGGAGGGGCGATTAACTATGGCTACACCTTC.